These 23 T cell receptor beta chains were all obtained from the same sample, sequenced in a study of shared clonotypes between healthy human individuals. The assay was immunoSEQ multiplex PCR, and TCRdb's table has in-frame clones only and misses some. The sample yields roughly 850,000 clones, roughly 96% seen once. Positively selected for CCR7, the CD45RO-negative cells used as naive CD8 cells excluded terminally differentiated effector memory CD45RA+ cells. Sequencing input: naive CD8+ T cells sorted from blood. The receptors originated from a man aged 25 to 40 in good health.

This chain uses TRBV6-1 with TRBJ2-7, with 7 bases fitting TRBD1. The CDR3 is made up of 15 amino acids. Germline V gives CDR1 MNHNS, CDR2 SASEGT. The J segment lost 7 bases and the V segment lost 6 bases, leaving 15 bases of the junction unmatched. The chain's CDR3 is CASRRHRDSWGEQYF. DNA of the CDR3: TGTGCCAGCAGGCGGCATAGGGACAGCTGGGGGGAGCAGTACTTC.

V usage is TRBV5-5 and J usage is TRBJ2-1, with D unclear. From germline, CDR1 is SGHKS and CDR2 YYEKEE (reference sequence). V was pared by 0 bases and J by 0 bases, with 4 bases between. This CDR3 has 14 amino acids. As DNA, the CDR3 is TGTGCCAGCAGCTTGGAGTTCTCCTACAATGAGCAGTTCTTC. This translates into CASSLEFSYNEQFF.

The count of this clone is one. The CDR3 spells CASKRTGIFTEAFF. For the CDR3, the DNA is TGTGCCAGCAAAAGGACAGGGATTTTCACTGAAGCTTTCTTT. This sequence joins TRBV27 and TRBJ1-1, with 8 positions matching TRBD1. Trimming removed 7 bases from V and 4 bases from J; junction bases left unmatched: 8. From germline, CDR1 is MNHEY and CDR2 SMNVEV (reference sequence). The CDR3 sequence is 14 residues long.

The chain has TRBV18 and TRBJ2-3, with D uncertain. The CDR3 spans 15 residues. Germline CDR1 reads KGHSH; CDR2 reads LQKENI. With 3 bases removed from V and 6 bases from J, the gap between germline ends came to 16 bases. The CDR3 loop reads CASSPPLVPGDTQYF. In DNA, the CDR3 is TGTGCCAGCTCACCCCCACTCGTACCCGGTGATACGCAGTATTTT.

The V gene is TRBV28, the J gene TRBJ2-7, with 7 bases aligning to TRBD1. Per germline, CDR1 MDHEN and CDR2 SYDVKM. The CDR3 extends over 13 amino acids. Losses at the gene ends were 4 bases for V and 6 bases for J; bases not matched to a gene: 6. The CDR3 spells CASSSPTGSEQYF. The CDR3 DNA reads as TGTGCCAGCAGTTCCCCGACAGGGTCCGAGCAGTACTTC.

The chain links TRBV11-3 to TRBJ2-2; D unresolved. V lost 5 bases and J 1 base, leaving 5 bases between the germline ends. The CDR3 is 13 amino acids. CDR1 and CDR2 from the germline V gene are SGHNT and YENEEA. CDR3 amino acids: CASSRRNTGELFF. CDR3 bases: TGTGCCAGCAGCCGTAGGAACACCGGGGAGCTGTTTTTT.

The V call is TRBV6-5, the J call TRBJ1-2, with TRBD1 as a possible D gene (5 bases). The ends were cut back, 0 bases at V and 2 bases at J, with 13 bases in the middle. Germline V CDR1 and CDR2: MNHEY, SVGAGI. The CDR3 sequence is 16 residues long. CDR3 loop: CASSYSSGGGNYGYTF. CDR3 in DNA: TGTGCCAGCAGTTACTCGAGCGGGGGTGGGAACTATGGCTACACCTTC.

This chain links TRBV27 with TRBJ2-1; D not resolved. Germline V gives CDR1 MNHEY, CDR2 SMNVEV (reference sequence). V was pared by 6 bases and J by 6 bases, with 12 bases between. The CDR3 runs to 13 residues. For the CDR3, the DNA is TGTGCCAGCAGCTTACGGATCCCCAATGAGCAGTTCTTC. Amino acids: CASSLRIPNEQFF.

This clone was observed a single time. The chain's CDR3 is CASSSRGGNIQYF. In DNA, the CDR3 is TGTGCCAGCAGCTCAAGAGGGGGGAACATTCAGTACTTC. The chain has TRBV9 and TRBJ2-4, with D perhaps TRBD1 or TRBD2 (6 bases each). Germline lookup yields CDR1 SGDLS and CDR2 YYNGEE. V dropped 4 bases and J dropped 7 bases, with 12 bases sitting between them. The CDR3 is 13 residues long.

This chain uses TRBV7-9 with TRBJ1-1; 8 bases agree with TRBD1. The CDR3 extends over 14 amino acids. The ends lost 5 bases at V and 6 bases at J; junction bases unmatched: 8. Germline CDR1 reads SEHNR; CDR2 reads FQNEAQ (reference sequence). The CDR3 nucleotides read TGTGCCAGCAGCCCGACAGGGGCCGGGGCTGAAGCTTTCTTT. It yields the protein CASSPTGAGAEAFF.

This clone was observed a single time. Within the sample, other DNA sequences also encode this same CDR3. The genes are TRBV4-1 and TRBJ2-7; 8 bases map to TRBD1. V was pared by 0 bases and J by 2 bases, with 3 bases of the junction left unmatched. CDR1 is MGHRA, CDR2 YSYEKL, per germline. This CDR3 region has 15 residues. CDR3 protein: CASSQDRTGTYEQYF. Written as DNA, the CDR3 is TGCGCCAGCAGCCAAGATCGGACAGGGACCTACGAGCAGTACTTC.

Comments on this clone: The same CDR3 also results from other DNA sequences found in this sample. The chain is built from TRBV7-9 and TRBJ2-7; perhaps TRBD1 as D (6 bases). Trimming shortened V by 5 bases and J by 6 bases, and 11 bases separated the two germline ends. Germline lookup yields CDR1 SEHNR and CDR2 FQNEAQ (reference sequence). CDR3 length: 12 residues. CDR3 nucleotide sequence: TGTGCCAGCAGCCTACAGGGCGGCGAGCAGTACTTC. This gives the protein CASSLQGGEQYF.

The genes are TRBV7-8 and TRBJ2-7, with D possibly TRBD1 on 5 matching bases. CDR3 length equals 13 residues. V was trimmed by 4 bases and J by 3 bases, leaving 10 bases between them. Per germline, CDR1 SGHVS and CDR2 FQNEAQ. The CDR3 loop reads CASSYRQSYEQYF. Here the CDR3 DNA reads TGTGCCAGCAGCTACAGACAGAGCTACGAGCAGTACTTC.

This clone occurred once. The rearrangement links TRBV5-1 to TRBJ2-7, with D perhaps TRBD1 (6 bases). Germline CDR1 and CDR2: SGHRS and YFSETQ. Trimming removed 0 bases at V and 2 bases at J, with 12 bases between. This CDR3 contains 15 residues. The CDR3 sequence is CASSLVPGVTYEQYF. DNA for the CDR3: TGCGCCAGCAGCTTGGTCCCAGGGGTGACCTACGAGCAGTACTTC. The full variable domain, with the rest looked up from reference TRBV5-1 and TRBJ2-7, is KAGVTQTPRYLIKTRGQQVTLSCSPISGHRSVSWYQQTPGQGLQFLFEYFSETQRNKGNFPGRFSGRQFSNSRSEMNVSTLELGDSALYLCASSLVPGVTYEQYFGPGTRLTVT.

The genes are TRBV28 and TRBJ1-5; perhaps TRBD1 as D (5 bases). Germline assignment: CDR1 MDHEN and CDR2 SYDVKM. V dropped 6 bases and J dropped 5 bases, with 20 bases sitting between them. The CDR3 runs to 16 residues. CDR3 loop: CASRDIGGGRYQPQHF. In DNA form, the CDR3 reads TGTGCCAGCAGGGACATCGGGGGAGGGCGATATCAGCCCCAGCATTTT.

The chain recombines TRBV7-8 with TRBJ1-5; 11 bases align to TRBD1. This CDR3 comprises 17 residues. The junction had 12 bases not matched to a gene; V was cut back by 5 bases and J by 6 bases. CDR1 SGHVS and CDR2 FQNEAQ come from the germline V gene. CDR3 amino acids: CASSEDGQGARGQPQHF. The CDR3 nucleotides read TGTGCCAGCAGCGAAGACGGACAGGGGGCGAGAGGTCAGCCCCAGCATTTT. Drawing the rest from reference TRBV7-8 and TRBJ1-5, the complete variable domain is GAGVSQSPRYKVAKRGQDVALRCDPISGHVSLFWYQQALGQGPEFLTYFQNEAQLDKSGLPSDRFFAERPEGSVSTLKIQRTQQEDSAVYLCASSEDGQGARGQPQHFGDGTRLSIL.

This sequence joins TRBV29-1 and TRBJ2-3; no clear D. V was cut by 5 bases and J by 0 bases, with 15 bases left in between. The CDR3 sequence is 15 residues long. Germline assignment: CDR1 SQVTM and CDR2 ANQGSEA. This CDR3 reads CSVPRSEASTDTQYF. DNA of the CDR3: TGCAGCGTTCCCCGGAGTGAGGCTAGCACAGATACGCAGTATTTT.

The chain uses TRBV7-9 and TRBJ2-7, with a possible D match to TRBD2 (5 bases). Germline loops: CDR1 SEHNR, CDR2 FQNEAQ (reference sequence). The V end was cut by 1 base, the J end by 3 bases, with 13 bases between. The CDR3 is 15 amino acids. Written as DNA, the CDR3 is TGTGCCAGCAGCTTAGGGGCGGGCCTGCTCTACGAGCAGTACTTC. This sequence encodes CASSLGAGLLYEQYF.

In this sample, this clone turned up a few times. CDR3 nucleotide sequence: TGTGCCAGCAGCTTAGGAGGGGACTACCTCGGGACCCAGTACTTC. This encodes CASSLGGDYLGTQYF. The chain has TRBV7-2 and TRBJ2-5, with 7 bases identical to TRBD2. CDR1 and CDR2 from the germline V gene are SGHTA and FQGNSA. The CDR3 is 15 residues long. The ends lost 1 base at V and 7 bases at J; junction bases unmatched: 9.

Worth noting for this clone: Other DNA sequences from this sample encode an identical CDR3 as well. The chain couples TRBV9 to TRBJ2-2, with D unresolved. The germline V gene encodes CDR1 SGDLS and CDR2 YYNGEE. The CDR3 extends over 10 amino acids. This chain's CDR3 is CASGTGELFF. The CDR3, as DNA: TGTGCGTCAGGCACCGGGGAGCTGTTTTTT.

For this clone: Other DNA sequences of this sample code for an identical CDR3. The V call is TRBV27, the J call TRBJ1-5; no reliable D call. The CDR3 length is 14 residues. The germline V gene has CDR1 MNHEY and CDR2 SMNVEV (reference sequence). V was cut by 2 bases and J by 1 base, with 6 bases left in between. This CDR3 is CASSLVGSNQPQHF. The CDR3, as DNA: TGTGCCAGCAGTTTAGTGGGAAGCAATCAGCCCCAGCATTTT.

The CDR3 spells CASSLLAGGDEQYF. The CDR3 DNA sequence: TGTGCCAGCAGTTTATTGGCAGGGGGCGACGAGCAGTACTTC. The chain has TRBV27 and TRBJ2-7, with 8 nucleotides matching TRBD1. The CDR3 extends over 14 amino acids. Losses at the gene ends were 1 base for V and 5 bases for J; bases not matched to a gene: 4. CDR1 and CDR2 from the germline V gene are MNHEY and SMNVEV (reference sequence).

CDR3 nucleotides: TGTGCCAGCAGCTTCCGGACAGGGAGGGGCGAGCAGTACTTC. It codes for CASSFRTGRGEQYF. The genes are TRBV5-5 and TRBJ2-7; D is possibly TRBD1 (8 bases). Trimming removed 2 bases at V and 6 bases at J, with 15 bases between. Germline V gene sequence: CDR1 SGHKS, CDR2 YYEKEE (reference sequence). This CDR3 comprises 14 residues.